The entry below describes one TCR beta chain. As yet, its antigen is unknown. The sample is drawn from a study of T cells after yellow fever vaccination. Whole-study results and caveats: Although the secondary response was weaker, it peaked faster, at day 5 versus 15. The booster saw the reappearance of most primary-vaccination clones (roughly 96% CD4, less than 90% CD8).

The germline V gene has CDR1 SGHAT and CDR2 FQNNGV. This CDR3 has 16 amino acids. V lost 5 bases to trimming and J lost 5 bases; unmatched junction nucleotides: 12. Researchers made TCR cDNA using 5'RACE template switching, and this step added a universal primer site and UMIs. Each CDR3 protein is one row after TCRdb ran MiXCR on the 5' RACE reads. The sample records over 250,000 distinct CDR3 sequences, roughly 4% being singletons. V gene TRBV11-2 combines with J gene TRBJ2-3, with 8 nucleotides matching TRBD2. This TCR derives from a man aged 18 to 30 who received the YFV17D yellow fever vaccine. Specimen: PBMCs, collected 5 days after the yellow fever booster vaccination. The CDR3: CASSLTTSSGRDTQYF. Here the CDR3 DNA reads TGTGCCAGCAGCCTTACCACTAGCAGCGGGAGAGATACGCAGTATTTT.